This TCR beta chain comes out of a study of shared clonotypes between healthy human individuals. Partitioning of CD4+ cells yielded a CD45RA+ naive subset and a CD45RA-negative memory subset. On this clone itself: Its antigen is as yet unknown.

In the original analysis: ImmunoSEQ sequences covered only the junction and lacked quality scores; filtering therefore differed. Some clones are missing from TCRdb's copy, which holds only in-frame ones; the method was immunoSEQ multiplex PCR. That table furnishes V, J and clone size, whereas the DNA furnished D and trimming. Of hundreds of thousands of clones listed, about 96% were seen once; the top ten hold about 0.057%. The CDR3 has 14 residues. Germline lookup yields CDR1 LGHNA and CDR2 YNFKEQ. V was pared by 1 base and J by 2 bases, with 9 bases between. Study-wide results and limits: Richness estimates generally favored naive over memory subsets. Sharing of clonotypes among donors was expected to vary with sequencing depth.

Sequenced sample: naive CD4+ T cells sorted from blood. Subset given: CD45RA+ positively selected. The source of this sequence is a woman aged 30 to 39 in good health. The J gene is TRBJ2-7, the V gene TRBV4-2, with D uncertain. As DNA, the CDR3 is TGTGCCAGCAGCCAAGCTGCGGCTACCTACGAGCAGTACTTC. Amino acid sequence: CASSQAAATYEQYF.